This passage covers 8 T cell receptor beta chains from one sample sequenced in a study of blood T cells in healthy people across ages. Sample-barcoded 5' priming and a J-beta primer mix drove a second PCR of about 6 to 12 cycles. TCRdb used MiXCR to reprocess the 5' RACE reads, holding one entry per CDR3 protein. The profile shows approximately 1,700,000 distinct CDR3 sequences, about two fifths of them singletons. What was sequenced was blood. The source is a human donor in good health.

Only a few counts were recorded for this clonotype. The chain recombines TRBV6-5 with TRBJ2-7, with D unclear. V was trimmed by 2 bases and J by 0 bases, leaving 8 bases between them. The CDR3 spans 14 residues. The germline gives CDR1 MNHEY, CDR2 SVGAGI. CDR3: CASSYMPASYEQYF. In DNA form, the CDR3 reads TGTGCCAGCAGTTACATGCCAGCCTCCTACGAGCAGTACTTC.

This clonotype was observed at least ten times. V gene TRBV18 combines with J gene TRBJ2-3; D is ambiguous. This CDR3 has 14 amino acids. Germline V gene data show CDR1 as KGHSH and CDR2 as LQKENI. The CDR3 region has the DNA TGTGCTAGCAGCCCCCTAAGGGGCACAGATACGCAGTATTTT. Residues: CASSPLRGTDTQYF.

V is TRBV19 and J is TRBJ1-5; no reliable D call. V was pared by 3 bases and J by 3 bases, with 9 bases between. CDR1 and CDR2 (germline): LNHDA, SQIVND (reference sequence). The CDR3 is made up of 14 amino acids. DNA for the CDR3: TGTGCCAGTAGTATCGGCCGGTACAATCAGCCCCAGCATTTT. This encodes CASSIGRYNQPQHF.

As for this clonotype: Germline is not matched at one junction end, which may reflect a read error. This chain joins TRBV12-3 or TRBV12-4 and TRBJ2-1; 7 positions agree with TRBD1. The CDR3 has 15 residues. CDR3 protein: CASSSPGQTNNERFF. The CDR3 DNA follows: TGTGCCAGCAGTTCCCCGGGACAGACGAATAATGAGCGGTTCTTC.

The chain uses TRBV7-9 and TRBJ2-1; 8 positions agree with TRBD2. Germline CDR1 and CDR2: SEHNR and FQNEAQ (reference sequence). This CDR3 comprises 16 residues. J gave up 2 bases and V 5 bases, and 8 bases lay outside the gene matches. CDR3 nucleotide sequence: TGTGCCAGCAGCATCCGCTCTAGCGGGCCCTACAATGAGCAGTTCTTC. Amino acid sequence: CASSIRSSGPYNEQFF.

This chain connects TRBV7-2 to TRBJ2-3; weak D call: TRBD2 (6 bases). CDR1 and CDR2 (germline): SGHTA, FQGNSA. The CDR3 sequence is 15 residues long. Trimming removed 7 bases from V and 0 bases from J, with 14 bases in between. CDR3 region: CASTGTRGSTDTQYF. In DNA, the CDR3 is TGTGCCAGCACCGGTACCCGGGGGAGCACAGATACGCAGTATTTT.

The J gene is TRBJ2-3, the V gene TRBV12-3 or TRBV12-4; TRBD2 aligns across 8 bases. The CDR3 is made up of 14 amino acids. V dropped 6 bases and J dropped 4; count of bases not matched to a gene: 6. This CDR3 reads CASSLRREADTQYF. The CDR3 bases are TGTGCCAGCAGCCTGAGGCGGGAGGCAGATACGCAGTATTTT.

The chain employs TRBV7-9 and TRBJ2-5, with D perhaps being TRBD1 or TRBD2 (5 bases each). CDR1 is SEHNR, CDR2 FQNEAQ, per germline (reference sequence). Trimming stripped 5 bases from V and 7 bases from J, with 17 bases between. This CDR3 comprises 14 residues. Here the CDR3 DNA reads TGTGCCAGCAGCCCGGACTTCACCCAGGGGACCCAGTACTTC. Amino acids: CASSPDFTQGTQYF.